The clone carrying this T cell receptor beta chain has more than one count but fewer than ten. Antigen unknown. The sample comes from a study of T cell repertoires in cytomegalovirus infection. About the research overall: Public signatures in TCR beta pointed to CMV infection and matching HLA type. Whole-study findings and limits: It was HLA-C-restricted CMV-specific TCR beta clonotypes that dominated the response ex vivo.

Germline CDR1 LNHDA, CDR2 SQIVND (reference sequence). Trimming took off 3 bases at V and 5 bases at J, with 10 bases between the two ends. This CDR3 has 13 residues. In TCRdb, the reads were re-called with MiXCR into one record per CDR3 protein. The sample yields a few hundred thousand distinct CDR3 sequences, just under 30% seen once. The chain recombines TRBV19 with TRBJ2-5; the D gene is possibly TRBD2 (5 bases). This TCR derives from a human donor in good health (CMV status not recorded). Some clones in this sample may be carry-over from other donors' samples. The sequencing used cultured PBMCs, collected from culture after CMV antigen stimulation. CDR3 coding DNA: TGTGCCAGTAGTATCACTAGTCCGGAGACCCAGTACTTC. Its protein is CASSITSPETQYF.